This T cell receptor (beta chain) originates from a study of early T cells in non-severe SARS-CoV-2 infection. Each cDNA molecule carried a unique molecular identifier. MiXCR, applied by TCRdb to the 5' RACE reads, yields one record per CDR3 protein. The sample holds 81,000 or so distinct CDR3 sequences, 9.5% to 15% seen once. This clonotype was seen at least ten times. The CDR3 has 12 residues. The germline CDR1 and CDR2 sequences are SQVTM and ANQGSEA. V lost 0 bases and J 8 bases, leaving 10 bases between the germline ends. The sequenced sample consisted of whole blood. J is TRBJ1-2 and V is TRBV29-1; D unclear. This TCR came from an adult who was a healthcare worker with PCR-confirmed SARS-CoV-2 infection or an uninfected control (not recorded which). For the CDR3, the DNA is TGCAGCGTTGAAGATCGGTGGCGAGGCTACACCTTC. The encoded protein is CSVEDRWRGYTF.